This T cell receptor (beta chain) was recorded in a study of CXCR4 blockade with PD-1 therapy in pancreatic cancer. CDR3 length: 15 amino acids. Between the trimmed V and J ends, which lost 3 bases and 2 bases, there was a span of 13 bases. The germline gives CDR1 MDHEN, CDR2 SYDVKM. Generated by immunoSEQ multiplex PCR, the TCRdb table keeps only in-frame clones and is missing some. Altogether approximately 18,000 clones are present, 72% being singletons, with the ten largest covering 5% to 6.5%. The clonotype originates from a human donor with pancreatic ductal adenocarcinoma. Input material: tumor tissue. The chain combines TRBV28 with TRBJ2-5, with D unclear. CDR3 sequence reads: CASSFSRQYQETQYF. CDR3 DNA sequence: TGTGCCAGCAGTTTCTCTCGGCAGTATCAAGAGACCCAGTACTTC.